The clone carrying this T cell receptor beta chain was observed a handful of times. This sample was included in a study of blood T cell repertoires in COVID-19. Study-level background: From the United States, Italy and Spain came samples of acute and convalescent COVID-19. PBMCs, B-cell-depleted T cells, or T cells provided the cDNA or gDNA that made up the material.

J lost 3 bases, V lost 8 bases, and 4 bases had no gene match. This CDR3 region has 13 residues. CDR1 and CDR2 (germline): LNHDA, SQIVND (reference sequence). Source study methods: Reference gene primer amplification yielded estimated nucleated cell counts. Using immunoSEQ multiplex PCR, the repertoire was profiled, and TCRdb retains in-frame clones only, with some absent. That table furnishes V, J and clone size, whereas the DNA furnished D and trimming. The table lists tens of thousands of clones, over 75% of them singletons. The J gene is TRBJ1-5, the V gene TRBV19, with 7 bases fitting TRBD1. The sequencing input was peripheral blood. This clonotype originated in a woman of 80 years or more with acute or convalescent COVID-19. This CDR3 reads CASLQGFNQPQHF. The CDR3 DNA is TGTGCCAGTCTACAGGGGTTCAATCAGCCCCAGCATTTT.